The rows below give T cell receptor beta chains drawn from one sample of a study of T cell repertoires in cytomegalovirus infection. Each CDR3 protein gets one entry after TCRdb re-called the reads with MiXCR. The repertoire consists of 250,000 to 300,000 distinct CDR3 sequences, with roughly 13% occurring once and the leading ten covering roughly 8.7%. The specimen was PBMCs. These receptors were collected from a human donor in good health (CMV status not recorded). Some clones in this sample may be carry-over from other donors' samples. The conserved cysteine and the conserved F or W are not part of the CDR3 here.

V gene,J gene,CDR3 protein
TRBV7-2,TRBJ2-7,ASSPRQGTAYEQY
TRBV27,TRBJ1-6,ASRGARGKESPLH
TRBV19,TRBJ2-7,ASSPQEGWGEQY
TRBV12-3/TRBV12-4,TRBJ2-2,ASSFPGITGELF
TRBV11-1,TRBJ2-1,ASSPPRSTGYNEQF
TRBV28,TRBJ2-7,ASSSLVSSYEQY
TRBV7-2,TRBJ2-5,ASSSRPGLAGGLETQY
TRBV11-2,TRBJ1-4,ASSSEGSNEKLF
TRBV7-2,TRBJ2-3,ASSSNRLDTQY
TRBV7-2,TRBJ2-1,ASRGTGGGYNEQF
TRBV15,TRBJ2-1,ATSRDRKSGGSNEQF
TRBV24-1,TRBJ2-7,ATSDLRGKQY
TRBV28,TRBJ1-5,ASSLIRNNQPQH
TRBV5-1,TRBJ2-7,ASSLAWGYEQY
TRBV7-2,TRBJ1-2,ASTRLEGRRFYGYT
TRBV10-1,TRBJ2-6,ASSETGANVLT
TRBV29-1,TRBJ2-5,SVEGVRLAETQY
TRBV20-1,TRBJ2-1,SARGLAGGINEQF
TRBV6-1,TRBJ2-5,ASSPYRAFQETQY
TRBV4-1,TRBJ2-1,ASSRPRNEQF
TRBV12-3/TRBV12-4,TRBJ1-1,ASSLTGAVSTEAF
TRBV14,TRBJ1-1,ASSGTGTANTEAF
TRBV7-9,TRBJ1-2,ASSPPSSVTNYGYT
TRBV7-2,TRBJ1-4,ASSETGTKEKLF
TRBV12-3/TRBV12-4,TRBJ2-7,ASSFGQSYEQY
TRBV7-2,TRBJ1-5,ASSLRQGDQPQH
TRBV4-1,TRBJ2-7,ASSQGRGDEQY
TRBV7-8,TRBJ2-3,ASSSYSGIGTDTQY
TRBV4-1,TRBJ1-2,ASRTGQGAMAGYT
TRBV5-1,TRBJ1-1,ASSTYRGNTEAF
TRBV6-1,TRBJ1-5,ASRKTGDRGQPQH
TRBV7-8,TRBJ1-5,ASSLHRAGHSNQPQH
TRBV20-1,TRBJ2-1,SARDPGGIYNEQF
TRBV7-3,TRBJ2-7,ASSLNSGNEQY
TRBV2,TRBJ1-6,ASSSNSYNTPLH
TRBV6-6,TRBJ1-1,ASSYPEKNTEAF
TRBV4-2,TRBJ2-2,ASSQGLATGELF
TRBV6-2/TRBV6-3,TRBJ2-7,ASSRPRTSGGSSYEQY
TRBV6-2/TRBV6-3,TRBJ2-7,ASSLWPYSSYEQY
TRBV7-9,TRBJ2-7,ASSFLGRVDSYEQY
TRBV25-1,TRBJ2-5,ASSELGSEETQY
TRBV20-1,TRBJ1-3,SARKGNTIY
TRBV6-1,TRBJ2-1,ASLPRGGLINEQF
TRBV29-1,TRBJ2-2,SVGQNTGELF
TRBV2,TRBJ2-5,ASNQVLGVQETQY
TRBV7-4,TRBJ2-7,ASSNSREPYEQY
TRBV7-2,TRBJ2-7,ASSSTSGGPYEQY
TRBV7-3,TRBJ2-1,ASSPSAGTGENNEQF
TRBV5-5,TRBJ2-2,ASSPRGKTGELF
TRBV7-3,TRBJ2-1,ASSLDPGNEQF
TRBV7-2,TRBJ2-2,ASSPQGARNTGELF
TRBV12-3/TRBV12-4,TRBJ1-2,ASSRRRVGGYT
TRBV6-6,TRBJ1-2,ASSYGGTDYGYT
TRBV6-4,TRBJ1-6,ASSAYRGNSPLH
TRBV7-2,TRBJ2-7,ASSFGTGGTYEQY